The clone carrying this T cell receptor beta chain came up a few times. As yet, its antigen is unknown. The data derive from a study of regulatory T cells in long-lasting Graves disease. Study overall: A definition of persistent Graves' disease required over 5 years of antithyroid drugs plus positive TSH receptor antibodies.

Relying on iRepertoire HTBI primers and Arm-PCR of CDR3 regions, the team built TCR beta libraries. TCRdb reanalysed the multiplex PCR reads using MiXCR and keeps one entry per CDR3 protein. The repertoire includes 700,000 or so distinct CDR3 sequences, approximately 29% of them detected once, and around 42% sits in the top ten. The time point: persistent/refractory GD, antithyroid drugs over 5 years with positive TRAb. PBMC RNA served as the TCR library source. EDTA tubes held Nine milliliters of peripheral blood from each patient. Whole-study results and caveats: Persistent disease showed a preference for TRBV28, TRBJ1-2 and TRBJ2-5. Tissue studied was limited to peripheral blood, excluding thyroid tissue.

Germline V lookup: CDR1 DFQATT, CDR2 SNEGSKA (reference sequence). The CDR3 runs to 16 residues. V was clipped by 7 bases and J by 0 bases; unmatched bases: 12. The specimen comprised peripheral blood mononuclear cells (PBMCs), sampled when the disease was refractory, from a patient treated with antithyroid drugs. The sequence was collected from a female donor with Graves disease. The gene calls are TRBV20-1 and TRBJ1-1, with 9 positions matching TRBD1. CDR3 sequence: CSVPGERTGVNTEAFF. The CDR3 nucleotides read TGCAGTGTACCGGGTGAGCGGACAGGGGTGAACACTGAAGCTTTCTTT.